Each of the 2 T cell receptor beta chains below was sequenced from the same sample in a study of identical twins. TCRdb re-analysed the 5' RACE reads in MiXCR, keeping a single row per CDR3 protein. The sample consists of around 1.7 million distinct CDR3 sequences, 25% to 35% of them appearing once. The specimen was cord blood. These receptors originate from a newborn girl in good health.

The genes are TRBV7-2 and TRBJ2-1; no firm D call. The J call may be incorrect, as the DNA end agrees better with TRBJ2-7. Germline CDR1 SGHTA, CDR2 FQGNSA. This CDR3 region has 15 residues. The CDR3: CASSLRRKGYNEQYF. The CDR3 DNA is TGTGCCAGCAGCTTAAGGCGGAAAGGCTACAATGAGCAGTACTTC.

This clonotype was detected a few times. This rearrangement joins TRBV10-3 to TRBJ1-3; TRBD1 aligns across 9 bases. In germline, CDR1 is ENHRY, CDR2 SYGVKD. V trimming: 6 bases; J trimming: 2 bases; junction bases outside the gene matches: 5. The CDR3 contains 15 residues. CDR3 nucleotide sequence: TGTGCCATCAGACCGGGACAGGGAACTGGAAACACCATATATTTT. Translated: CAIRPGQGTGNTIYF.